A single sample gave rise to the 24 T cell receptor beta chains below, sequenced in a study of blood T cell repertoires in COVID-19. This table comes from immunoSEQ multiplex PCR, and its TCRdb copy is limited to in-frame clones, with some not included. This sample has 35,000 to 45,000 clones, with more than 70% found just once. Source material: peripheral blood. These receptor sequences come from a human donor in a cohort sampled during active COVID-19.

This clone was detected only once. The J gene is TRBJ1-4, the V gene TRBV6-5, with D maybe TRBD1 (5 bases). V lost 6 bases and J lost 7, with 12 bases in between. The CDR3 runs 13 residues. Per the germline V gene, CDR1 is MNHEY and CDR2 is SVGAGI. The CDR3 DNA follows: TGTGCCAGCAGCGACAGCCGCACTGAAAAACTGTTTTTT. Translated, it gives CASSDSRTEKLFF.

The rearrangement links TRBV7-9 to TRBJ2-5; a possible D gene is TRBD1 (5 bases). V was clipped by 5 bases and J by 4 bases, with 17 bases between them. Germline V lookup: CDR1 SEHNR, CDR2 FQNEAQ (reference sequence). The CDR3 sequence is 15 residues long. CDR3 DNA: TGTGCCAGCAGCCCTAATCCTTGGGGCAGAGAGACCCAGTACTTC. This translates into CASSPNPWGRETQYF.

This clone was observed a few times. V and J are TRBV7-8 and TRBJ1-6; tentative D call: TRBD1 (6 bases). V was shortened by 2 bases and J by 5 bases, with 7 bases between the two germline ends. CDR1 and CDR2 from the germline V gene are SGHVS and FQNEAQ. This CDR3 contains 14 residues. The CDR3: CASSLWTDNSPLHF. For the CDR3, the DNA is TGTGCCAGCAGCTTATGGACAGATAATTCACCCCTCCACTTT.

The chain employs TRBV9 and TRBJ2-2; TRBD1 matches 8 bases. In germline, CDR1 is SGDLS, CDR2 YYNGEE. The CDR3 is made up of 16 amino acids. Trimming took 0 bases from V and 4 from J; bases not matched to a gene: 5. The CDR3 sequence is CASSVEAGGFTGELFF. The CDR3 bases are TGTGCCAGCAGCGTAGAGGCAGGGGGCTTCACCGGGGAGCTGTTTTTT.

The chain carries TRBV3-1 (or the pseudogene TRBV3-2) and TRBJ1-3; D might be TRBD1 (6 bases). The CDR3 spans 15 residues. Germline V gene sequence: CDR1 LGHDT, CDR2 YNNKEL (reference sequence). The V and J ends lost 7 bases and 2 bases respectively, with 15 bases between them. The CDR3 protein is CASTPGGNTGNTIYF. CDR3 nucleotides: TGTGCCAGCACCCCGGGGGGCAACACTGGAAACACCATATATTTT.

The chain combines TRBV7-6 with TRBJ2-7; D gene unclear. The CDR3 consists of 13 residues. The V gene's germline CDR1 is SGHVS and CDR2 FNYEAQ. V was trimmed by 2 bases and J by 5 bases, leaving 10 bases between them. As DNA, the CDR3 is TGTGCCAGCAGCTTACCTCCAGAGGACGAGCAGTACTTC. Its translation: CASSLPPEDEQYF.

J is TRBJ1-2 and V is TRBV11-1; weak D call: TRBD1 (6 bases). The CDR3 extends over 15 amino acids. V was clipped by 3 bases and J by 0 bases, with 11 bases between them. Germline V gene sequence: CDR1 SGHAT, CDR2 FQDESV (reference sequence). CDR3 coding DNA: TGTGCCAGCAGCTTTGCAGGGGCCTCTAACTATGGCTACACCTTC. Its protein is CASSFAGASNYGYTF.

V and J are TRBV29-1 and TRBJ2-3; TRBD2 aligns across 8 bases. The CDR3 has 15 amino acids. CDR1 and CDR2 from the germline V gene are SQVTM and ANQGSEA. The junction had 4 bases not matched to a gene; V was cut back by 1 base and J by 1 base. The CDR3 DNA follows: TGCAGCGTTGAAGGTTCGGGGGGGGGCACAGATACGCAGTATTTT. The encoded protein is CSVEGSGGGTDTQYF.

The chain uses TRBV2 and TRBJ2-2; D is ambiguous. Germline CDR1 reads SNHLY; CDR2 reads FYNNEI. V was clipped by 4 bases and J by 0 bases, with 9 bases between them. This CDR3 spans 15 amino acids. The CDR3 DNA reads as TGTGCCAGCAGTGCTCGAGCTTCGAACACCGGGGAGCTGTTTTTT. Its translation: CASSARASNTGELFF.

The chain uses TRBV7-9 and TRBJ2-2, with 8 bases fitting TRBD2. This CDR3 is built from 14 residues. Trimming removed 3 bases from V and 4 bases from J; junction bases left unmatched: 1. The germline V gene has CDR1 SEHNR and CDR2 FQNEAQ (reference sequence). CDR3 DNA sequence: TGTGCCAGCAGCTTCGGGGGGGCCACCGGGGAGCTGTTTTTT. As protein: CASSFGGATGELFF.

The chain links TRBV6-6 to TRBJ2-2; D remains unclear. V was shortened by 0 bases and J by 4 bases, with 3 bases between the two germline ends. The CDR3 spans 13 residues. The germline V gene encodes CDR1 MNHNY and CDR2 SVGAGI (reference sequence). CDR3: CASSYSSTGELFF. The CDR3 DNA is TGTGCCAGCAGTTACTCGAGCACCGGGGAGCTGTTTTTT.

V is TRBV5-1 and J is TRBJ1-1; 7 bases are shared with TRBD1. The CDR3 is 14 amino acids. Unmatched junction bases numbered 2, after V lost 0 bases and J lost 3 bases. The germline CDR1 and CDR2 sequences are SGHRS and YFSETQ. The CDR3: CASSLEGAHTEAFF. The DNA of the CDR3 is TGCGCCAGCAGCTTGGAGGGGGCGCACACTGAAGCTTTCTTT.

This chain connects TRBV7-3 to TRBJ2-3; perhaps TRBD2 as D (7 bases). CDR3 length equals 16 residues. With 2 bases removed from V and 0 bases from J, the gap between germline ends came to 12 bases. Per the germline V gene, CDR1 is SGHTA and CDR2 is FQGTGA. The CDR3 bases are TGTGCCAGCAGCTTATCTAGGGGGGGCAGCACAGATACGCAGTATTTT. Amino acids: CASSLSRGGSTDTQYF.

The chain employs TRBV9 and TRBJ1-3; D not certain. Germline lookup yields CDR1 SGDLS and CDR2 YYNGEE. V was cut by 6 bases and J by 0 bases, with 13 bases left in between. The CDR3 has 15 residues. The CDR3 loop is CASTAAGASGNTIYF. Written as DNA, the CDR3 is TGTGCCAGCACCGCAGCGGGCGCCTCTGGAAACACCATATATTTT.

The chain has TRBV5-1 and TRBJ1-1; D may be TRBD1 (5 bases). Looked up from germline, CDR1 is SGHRS and CDR2 is YFSETQ. With 0 bases removed from V and 3 bases from J, the gap between germline ends came to 12 bases. The CDR3 consists of 15 residues. The CDR3 DNA reads TGCGCCAGCAGCTTGGCCGACAGAGGATACACTGAAGCTTTCTTT. It encodes CASSLADRGYTEAFF.

A single count supports this clone. The V gene is TRBV28, the J gene TRBJ1-5; unclear D gene. The CDR3 spans 14 residues. Between the trimmed V and J ends, which lost 8 bases and 2 bases, there was a span of 13 bases. Per the germline V gene, CDR1 is MDHEN and CDR2 is SYDVKM. This CDR3 reads CASGAPEGNQPQHF. In DNA, the CDR3 is TGTGCCAGCGGTGCGCCCGAGGGCAATCAGCCCCAGCATTTT.

The V gene is TRBV6-2 or TRBV6-3, the J gene TRBJ1-5; TRBD1 might be the D (5 bases). Trimming stripped 5 bases from V and 3 bases from J, with 23 bases between. Germline V gene lookup returns CDR1 MNHEY and CDR2 SVGEGT. This CDR3 is 18 amino acids long. The CDR3 DNA is TGTGCCAGCAGTGCTTGGAGGCCCGGGGACTTATCCAATCAGCCCCAGCATTTT. The encoded protein is CASSAWRPGDLSNQPQHF.

The gene calls are TRBV2 and TRBJ2-1, with a weak D call TRBD1 (6 bases). CDR3 size: 15 residues. Trimming left V 4 bases short and J 1 base short, with 11 bases between. Germline CDR1 and CDR2: SNHLY and FYNNEI. CDR3 protein: CASSVEGDSYNEQFF. DNA of the CDR3: TGTGCCAGCAGTGTTGAGGGGGATTCCTACAATGAGCAGTTCTTC. Supplemented by reference TRBV2 and TRBJ2-1, the full variable domain reads EPEVTQTPSHQVTQMGQEVILRCVPISNHLYFYWYRQILGQKVEFLVSFYNNEISEKSEIFDDQFSVERPDGSNFTLKIRSTKLEDSAMYFCASSVEGDSYNEQFFGPGTRLTVL.

The chain combines TRBV27 with TRBJ1-6; D not certain. Germline CDR1 is MNHEY and CDR2 is SMNVEV (reference sequence). Trimming removed 6 bases at V and 10 bases at J, with 13 bases between. The CDR3 has 13 amino acids. The CDR3 spells CASSEQSYSPLHF. For the CDR3, the DNA is TGTGCCAGCAGCGAACAGAGTTACTCACCCCTCCACTTT.

This rearrangement joins TRBV6-1 to TRBJ2-4; 7 bases are shared with TRBD1. Losses at the gene ends were 3 bases for V and 2 bases for J; bases not matched to a gene: 10. The CDR3 covers 17 residues. CDR1 is MNHNS, CDR2 SASEGT, per germline. CDR3 sequence: CASSEGQMTSSKNIQYF. For the CDR3, the DNA is TGTGCCAGCAGTGAGGGACAGATGACTTCGTCCAAAAACATTCAGTACTTC.

The V and J genes are TRBV4-1 and TRBJ2-2; 11 nucleotides match TRBD2. V shed 0 bases, J shed 3 bases, and the junction held 6 bases outside the gene matches. Per germline, CDR1 MGHRA and CDR2 YSYEKL. The CDR3 totals 18 residues. The CDR3 reads CASSQDASGGFDTGELFF. In nucleotides, the CDR3 is TGCGCCAGCAGCCAAGATGCTAGCGGGGGGTTTGACACCGGGGAGCTGTTTTTT.

The chain links TRBV19 to TRBJ1-4; the D is unclear. The CDR3 has 16 amino acids. Deletions cut 3 bases from V and 0 bases from J, with 11 bases between. Germline V gene data show CDR1 as LNHDA and CDR2 as SQIVND (reference sequence). The chain's CDR3 is CASSITLLATNEKLFF. In nucleotides, the CDR3 is TGTGCCAGTAGTATTACTTTACTTGCAACTAATGAAAAACTGTTTTTT.

The chain has TRBV10-2 and TRBJ2-7; 11 nucleotides agree with TRBD1. V was pared by 2 bases and J by 4 bases, with 1 base of the junction left unmatched. The CDR3 has 14 amino acids. CDR1 and CDR2 (germline): WSHSY, SAAADI. The CDR3 nucleotides are TGCGCCAGCAGTGAGGGGACAGGGGGTTACGAGCAGTACTTC. Its translation is CASSEGTGGYEQYF.

The chain couples TRBV9 to TRBJ2-3, with 7 bases lining up with TRBD1. CDR3 length equals 15 residues. J gave up 2 bases and V 0 bases, and 3 bases lay outside the gene matches. Looked up from germline, CDR1 is SGDLS and CDR2 is YYNGEE. The CDR3: CASSVDRGHTDTQYF. CDR3 in DNA: TGTGCCAGCAGCGTAGATAGGGGGCACACAGATACGCAGTATTTT.